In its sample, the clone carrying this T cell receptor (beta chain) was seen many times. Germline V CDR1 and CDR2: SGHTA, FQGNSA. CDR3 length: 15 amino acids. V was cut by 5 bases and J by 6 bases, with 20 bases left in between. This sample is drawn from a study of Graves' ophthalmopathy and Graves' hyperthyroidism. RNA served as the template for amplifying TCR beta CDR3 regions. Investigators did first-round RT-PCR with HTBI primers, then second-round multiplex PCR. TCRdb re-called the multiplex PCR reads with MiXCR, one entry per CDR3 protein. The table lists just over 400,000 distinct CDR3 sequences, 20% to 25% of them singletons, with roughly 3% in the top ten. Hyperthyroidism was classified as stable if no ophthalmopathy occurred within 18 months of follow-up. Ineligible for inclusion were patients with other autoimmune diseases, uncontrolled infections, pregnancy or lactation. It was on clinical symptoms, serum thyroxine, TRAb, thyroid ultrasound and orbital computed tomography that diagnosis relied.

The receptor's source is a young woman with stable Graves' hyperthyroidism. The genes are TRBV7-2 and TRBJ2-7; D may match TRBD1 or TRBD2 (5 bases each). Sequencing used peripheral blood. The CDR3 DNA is TGTGCCAGCAGCCAACTAGGCGTAGGGGCGGGCGAGCAGTACTTC. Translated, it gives CASSQLGVGAGEQYF.